These 20 T cell receptor beta chains were all obtained from the same sample, sequenced in a study of T cell changes during pregnancy in multiple sclerosis. Repertoires were generated with immunoSEQ multiplex PCR, while TCRdb's copy carries only in-frame clones and drops some. The sample includes roughly 35,000 clones, 90% of them seen just once. Sequencing used CD8+ T cells from peripheral blood mononuclear cells, obtained before pregnancy. The receptors originated from a female donor with multiple sclerosis, enrolled in a pregnancy study.

The chain uses TRBV9 and TRBJ1-3; 7 bases agree with TRBD1. CDR1 SGDLS and CDR2 YYNGEE come from the germline V gene. This CDR3 has 14 residues. After removal of 3 bases from V and 3 bases from J, the junction contained 3 bases not matched to a gene. The CDR3 is CASSGGGSGNTIYF. In nucleotides, the CDR3 is TGTGCCAGCAGCGGAGGGGGCAGTGGAAACACCATATATTTT.

The chain links TRBV2 to TRBJ2-2, with D perhaps matching TRBD1 (6 bases). This CDR3 comprises 12 residues. The V end was cut by 10 bases, the J end by 6 bases, with 12 bases between. The germline CDR1 and CDR2 sequences are SNHLY and FYNNEI. CDR3 bases: TGTGCCAACTCATACAGGGCCGGGGAGCTGTTTTTT. Protein: CANSYRAGELFF.

The CDR3: CASSSGTGPEQYF. The CDR3 nucleotides are TGTGCCAGCAGCTCCGGGACAGGGCCCGAGCAGTACTTC. The J gene is TRBJ2-7, the V gene TRBV5-6, with 9 bases lining up with TRBD1. The length of the CDR3 is 13 residues. J was trimmed by 6 bases and V by 3 bases; bases with no gene match: 4. CDR1 and CDR2 from the germline V gene are SGHDT and YYEEEE.

V usage is TRBV7-6 and J usage is TRBJ2-4; the match to TRBD2 covers 8 bases. Looked up from germline, CDR1 is SGHVS and CDR2 is FNYEAQ. Trimming removed 6 bases from V and 7 bases from J; junction bases left unmatched: 14. This CDR3 spans 16 amino acids. The CDR3 DNA reads as TGTGCCAGCAGTCCTCTCGACCGCGGGGGGAGGAACATTCAGTACTTC. It codes for CASSPLDRGGRNIQYF.

This clone rates as large. This sequence joins TRBV30 and TRBJ2-7; 12 bases agree with TRBD2. This CDR3 spans 12 amino acids. Germline V CDR1 and CDR2: GTSNPN, SVGIG (reference sequence). The junction had 3 bases not matched to a gene; V was cut back by 8 bases and J by 4 bases. Here the CDR3 DNA reads TGTGCCGGGGGACTAGCGGGTTACGAGCAGTACTTC. It codes for CAGGLAGYEQYF.

The CDR3 nucleotides are TGTGCCAGCAGCCAAGATAGGACAGGGGTCGACGAGCAGTACTTC. It specifies CASSQDRTGVDEQYF. The chain recombines TRBV14 with TRBJ2-7; the match to TRBD1 covers 9 bases. Germline values: CDR1 SGHDN, CDR2 FVKESK. The V and J ends lost 0 bases and 5 bases, in that order; junction bases with no gene match: 5. The CDR3 is 15 amino acids.

About this clone itself: A much larger clone lies one base from this, so it may be a read error. The genes are TRBV5-6 and TRBJ2-7; 8 bases align to TRBD1. The CDR3 has 13 residues. Germline CDR1 reads SGHDT; CDR2 reads YYEEEE. Unmatched junction bases numbered 1, after V lost 3 bases and J lost 2 bases. CDR3 sequence reads: CASSSGGTYEQYF. In nucleotides, the CDR3 is TGTGCCAGCAGCTCAGGGGGCACCTACGAGCAGTACTTC.

The chain recombines TRBV7-2 with TRBJ1-4; the match to TRBD1 covers 7 bases. CDR1 is SGHTA, CDR2 FQGNSA, per germline. This CDR3 contains 17 residues. Trimming cost V 3 bases and J 0 bases; bases outside gene matches: 7. CDR3 residues: CASSFTWTGTTNEKLFF. In nucleotides, the CDR3 is TGTGCCAGCAGCTTTACGTGGACAGGCACAACTAATGAAAAACTGTTTTTT.

The V gene is TRBV6-6, the J gene TRBJ1-2; tentatively, D is TRBD1 (6 bases). There are 13 residues in the CDR3. Germline V gene data show CDR1 as MNHNY and CDR2 as SVGAGI (reference sequence). V lost 6 bases and J 4 bases, leaving 12 bases between the germline ends. CDR3 amino acids: CASRQGQTYGYTF. The CDR3 coding sequence is TGTGCCAGCAGACAGGGACAAACCTATGGCTACACCTTC.

This clone was seen only once. The rearrangement joins TRBV11-2 to TRBJ2-1; 15 bases map to TRBD2. V was pared by 5 bases and J by 9 bases, with 5 bases of the junction left unmatched. This CDR3 comprises 15 residues. Per the germline V gene, CDR1 is SGHAT and CDR2 is FQNNGV. The CDR3 spells CASSLGLAGGVEQFF. Written as DNA, the CDR3 is TGTGCCAGCAGCCTCGGACTAGCGGGAGGGGTTGAGCAGTTCTTC. Based on the CDR3 plus reference TRBV11-2 and TRBJ2-1, the full variable domain is EAGVAQSPRYKIIEKRQSVAFWCNPISGHATLYWYQQILGQGPKLLIQFQNNGVVDDSQLPKDRFSAERLKGVDSTLKIQPAKLEDSAVYLCASSLGLAGGVEQFFGPGTRLTVL.

V and J are TRBV19 and TRBJ1-5, with a tentative D call TRBD1 (5 bases). Trimming cost V 3 bases and J 6 bases, with 21 bases left between them. This CDR3 contains 17 residues. In germline, CDR1 is LNHDA, CDR2 SQIVND (reference sequence). CDR3 protein: CASSMGNPQGAFQPQHF. The CDR3 nucleotides read TGTGCCAGTAGTATGGGGAACCCACAAGGGGCCTTTCAGCCCCAGCATTTT. The full variable domain, in which reference TRBV19 and TRBJ1-5 provide the parts outside the CDR3, is DGGITQSPKYLFRKEGQNVTLSCEQNLNHDAMYWYRQDPGQGLRLIYYSQIVNDFQKGDIAEGYSVSREKKESFPLTVTSAQKNPTAFYLCASSMGNPQGAFQPQHFGDGTRLSIL.

The V gene is TRBV29-1, the J gene TRBJ2-7; 13 positions agree with TRBD2. The CDR3 extends over 15 amino acids. Trimming removed 6 bases from V and 1 base from J; junction bases left unmatched: 6. Germline CDR1 reads SQVTM; CDR2 reads ANQGSEA. CDR3 residues: CSVLGLAGASYEQYF. The CDR3 bases are TGCAGCGTACTCGGACTAGCGGGGGCATCCTACGAGCAGTACTTC.

The chain joins TRBV14 to TRBJ2-1; perhaps TRBD2 as D (5 bases). V lost 1 base to trimming and J lost 7 bases, with 14 bases between them. The CDR3 extends over 15 amino acids. Germline V gene sequence: CDR1 SGHDN, CDR2 FVKESK. In DNA, the CDR3 is TGTGCCAGCAGCCAAGTTGGGTTTGGAGGTAATGAGCAGTTCTTC. Translating gives CASSQVGFGGNEQFF.

This clone was counted between two and nine times. The chain uses TRBV15 and TRBJ2-5; D is undetermined. Germline values: CDR1 LNHNV, CDR2 YYDKDF (reference sequence). CDR3 size: 15 residues. Between the trimmed V and J ends, which lost 5 bases and 2 bases, there was a span of 15 bases. The CDR3 DNA sequence: TGTGCCACCAGCGCGGTTGGCAGAGGACAAGAGACCCAGTACTTC. Translated: CATSAVGRGQETQYF.

The V and J genes are TRBV29-1 and TRBJ1-3; 7 nucleotides agree with TRBD1. This CDR3 has 13 amino acids. The germline gives CDR1 SQVTM, CDR2 ANQGSEA. Trimming cost V 7 bases and J 1 base; bases outside gene matches: 4. The CDR3 is CSASTGSGNTIYF. DNA for the CDR3: TGCAGCGCTTCGACAGGGTCTGGAAACACCATATATTTT.

The chain recombines TRBV20-1 with TRBJ1-1; D may be TRBD1 (6 bases). The CDR3 loop spans 11 amino acids. Trimming took 7 bases from V and 9 from J, leaving 15 bases between them. CDR1 is DFQATT and CDR2 is SNEGSKA in the germline V gene (reference sequence). The chain's CDR3 is CSVGTGQKAFF. DNA of the CDR3: TGCAGTGTGGGTACGGGACAAAAAGCTTTCTTT.

The V and J genes are TRBV7-3 and TRBJ1-1; the D gene is possibly TRBD1 (5 bases). V was pared by 5 bases and J by 0 bases, with 13 bases between. In germline, CDR1 is SGHTA, CDR2 FQGTGA. The CDR3 has 15 residues. The CDR3 DNA is TGTGCCAGCAGCCCTATCGACAGCGTGAACACTGAAGCTTTCTTT. Its protein product is CASSPIDSVNTEAFF.

The rearrangement joins TRBV4-1 to TRBJ1-2; 7 bases are shared with TRBD1. Germline values: CDR1 MGHRA, CDR2 YSYEKL. With V trimmed by 5 bases and J by 3 bases, 9 bases remained unmatched. The CDR3 runs to 15 residues. This CDR3 reads CASSNGQVDYYGYTF. The CDR3 DNA sequence: TGCGCCAGCAGCAACGGACAGGTCGACTACTATGGCTACACCTTC.

The chain recombines TRBV6-5 with TRBJ2-7; D perhaps matches TRBD1 (5 bases). Germline V gene data show CDR1 as MNHEY and CDR2 as SVGAGI. Trimming removed 0 bases at V and 0 bases at J, with 6 bases between. The CDR3 runs 14 residues. The DNA for the CDR3 is TGTGCCAGCAGTTACTCGACAGCCTCCTACGAGCAGTACTTC. Its translation: CASSYSTASYEQYF.

The chain employs TRBV30 and TRBJ2-7, with a tentative D call TRBD2 (6 bases). This CDR3 spans 13 amino acids. The V gene lost 8 bases and the J gene lost 0 bases, with 14 bases spanning the gap. Germline V CDR1 and CDR2: GTSNPN, SVGIG (reference sequence). The CDR3 sequence: CAQRAGSSYEQYF. As DNA, the CDR3 is TGTGCCCAGAGGGCGGGAAGCTCCTACGAGCAGTACTTC. Drawing the rest from reference TRBV30 and TRBJ2-7, the complete variable domain is SQTIHQWPATLVQPVGSPLSLECTVEGTSNPNLYWYRQAAGRGLQLLFYSVGIGQISSEVPQNLSASRPQDRQFILSSKKLLLSDSGFYLCAQRAGSSYEQYFGPGTRLTVT.